This TCR beta chain derives from a study of blood T cell repertoires in COVID-19. Study overall: Sources were T cells, B-cell-depleted T cells, or PBMCs; the material itself was cDNA or gDNA.

The protocol was immunoSEQ multiplex PCR, while the TCRdb copy is restricted to in-frame clones and leaves out a portion. This table holds about 300,000 clones, 85% to 90% found once. This CDR3 spans 16 amino acids. Germline assignment: CDR1 MDHEN and CDR2 SYDVKM. Trimming took 4 bases from V and 1 from J; bases not matched to a gene: 10. All enrollees were roughly 18 to 95 years old and from approximately 24 US areas. Clinical history reported by participants formed the basis on which cohorts were assigned. Two negative PCRs, clearance, or symptom resolution were required of recovered Cohort 3 donors.

The chain is built from TRBV28 and TRBJ2-7; 7 nucleotides align to TRBD1. Sequencing was carried out using PBMCs or T cells enriched from blood (not recorded which). The TCR originated in a man under 40 who had recovered from COVID-19. The CDR3: CASSSHHRGASYEQYF. The CDR3 DNA sequence: TGTGCCAGCAGTTCCCACCACAGGGGCGCTTCCTACGAGCAGTACTTC. The full variable domain, its missing parts supplied by reference TRBV28 and TRBJ2-7, is DVKVTQSSRYLVKRTGEKVFLECVQDMDHENMFWYRQDPGLGLRLIYFSYDVKMKEKGDIPEGYSVSREKKERFSLILESASTNQTSMYLCASSSHHRGASYEQYFGPGTRLTVT.